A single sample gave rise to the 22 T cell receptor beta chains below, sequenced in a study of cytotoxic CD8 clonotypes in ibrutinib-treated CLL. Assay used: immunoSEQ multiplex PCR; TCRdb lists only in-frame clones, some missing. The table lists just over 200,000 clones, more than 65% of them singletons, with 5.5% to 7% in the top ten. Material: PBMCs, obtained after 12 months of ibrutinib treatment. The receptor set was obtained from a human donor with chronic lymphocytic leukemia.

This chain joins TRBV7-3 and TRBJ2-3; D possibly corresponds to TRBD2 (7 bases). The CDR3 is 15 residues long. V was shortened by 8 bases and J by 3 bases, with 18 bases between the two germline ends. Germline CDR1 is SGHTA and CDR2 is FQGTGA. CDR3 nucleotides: TGTGCCAGCGCCCGGGGGGCCGGGCTGACAGATACGCAGTATTTT. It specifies CASARGAGLTDTQYF.

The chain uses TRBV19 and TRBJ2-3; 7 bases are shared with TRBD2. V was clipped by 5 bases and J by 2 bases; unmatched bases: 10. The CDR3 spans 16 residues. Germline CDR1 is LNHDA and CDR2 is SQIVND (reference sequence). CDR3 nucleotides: TGTGCCAGTAGTTTCGGCGGGAGTTATTACACAGATACGCAGTATTTT. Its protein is CASSFGGSYYTDTQYF.

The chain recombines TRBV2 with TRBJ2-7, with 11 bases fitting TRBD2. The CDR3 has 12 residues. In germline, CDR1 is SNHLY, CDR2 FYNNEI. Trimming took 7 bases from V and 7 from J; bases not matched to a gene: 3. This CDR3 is CASKRLAGEQYF. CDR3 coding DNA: TGTGCCAGCAAGCGACTAGCGGGAGAGCAGTACTTC.

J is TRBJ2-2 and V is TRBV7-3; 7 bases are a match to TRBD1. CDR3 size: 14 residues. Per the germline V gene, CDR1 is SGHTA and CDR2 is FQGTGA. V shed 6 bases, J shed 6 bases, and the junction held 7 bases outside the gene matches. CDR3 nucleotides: TGTGCCAGCAGTTTACAGGGGTCCCCCGGGGAGCTGTTTTTT. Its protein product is CASSLQGSPGELFF.

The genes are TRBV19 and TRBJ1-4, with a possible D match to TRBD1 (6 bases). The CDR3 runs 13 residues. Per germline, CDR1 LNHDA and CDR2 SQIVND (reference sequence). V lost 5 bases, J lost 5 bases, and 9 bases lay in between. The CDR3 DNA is TGTGCCAGTAGTGGACAGTTAAATGAAAAACTGTTTTTT. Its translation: CASSGQLNEKLFF.

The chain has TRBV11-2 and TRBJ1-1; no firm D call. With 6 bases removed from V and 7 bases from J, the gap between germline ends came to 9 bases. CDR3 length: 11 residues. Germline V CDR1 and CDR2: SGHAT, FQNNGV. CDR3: CASRIGFEAFF. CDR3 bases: TGTGCCAGCAGGATAGGGTTTGAAGCTTTCTTT. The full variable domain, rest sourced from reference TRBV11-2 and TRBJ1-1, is EAGVAQSPRYKIIEKRQSVAFWCNPISGHATLYWYQQILGQGPKLLIQFQNNGVVDDSQLPKDRFSAERLKGVDSTLKIQPAKLEDSAVYLCASRIGFEAFFGQGTRLTVV.

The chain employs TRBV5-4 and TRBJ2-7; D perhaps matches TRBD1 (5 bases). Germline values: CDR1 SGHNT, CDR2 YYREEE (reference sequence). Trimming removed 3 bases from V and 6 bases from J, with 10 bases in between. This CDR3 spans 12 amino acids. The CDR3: CASSWGISEQYF. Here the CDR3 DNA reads TGTGCCAGCAGCTGGGGCATCAGCGAGCAGTACTTC.

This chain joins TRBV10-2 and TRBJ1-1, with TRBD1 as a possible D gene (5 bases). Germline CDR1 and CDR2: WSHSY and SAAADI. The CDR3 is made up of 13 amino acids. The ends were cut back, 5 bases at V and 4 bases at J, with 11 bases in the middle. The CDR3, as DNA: TGCGCCAGCAGTAAGGCGCAGGGCACTGAAGCTTTCTTT. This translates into CASSKAQGTEAFF.

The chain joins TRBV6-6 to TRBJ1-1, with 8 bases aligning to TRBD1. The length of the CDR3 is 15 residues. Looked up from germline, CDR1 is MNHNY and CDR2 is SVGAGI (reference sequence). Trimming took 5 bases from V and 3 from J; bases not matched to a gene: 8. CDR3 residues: CASSQGIQGDTEAFF. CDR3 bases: TGTGCCAGCAGTCAGGGGATACAGGGGGACACTGAAGCTTTCTTT.

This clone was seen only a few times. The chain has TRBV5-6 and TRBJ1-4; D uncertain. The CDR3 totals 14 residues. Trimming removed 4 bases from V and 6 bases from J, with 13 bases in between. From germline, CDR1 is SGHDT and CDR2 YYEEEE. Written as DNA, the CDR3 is TGTGCCAGCAGCCCCACGGGGTTGGATGAAAAACTGTTTTTT. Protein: CASSPTGLDEKLFF.

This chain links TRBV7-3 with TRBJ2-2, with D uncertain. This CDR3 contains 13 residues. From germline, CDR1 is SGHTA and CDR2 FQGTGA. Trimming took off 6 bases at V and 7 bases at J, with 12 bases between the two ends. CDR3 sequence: CASRASGGGELFF. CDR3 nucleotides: TGTGCCAGCAGGGCCTCGGGTGGCGGGGAGCTGTTTTTT.

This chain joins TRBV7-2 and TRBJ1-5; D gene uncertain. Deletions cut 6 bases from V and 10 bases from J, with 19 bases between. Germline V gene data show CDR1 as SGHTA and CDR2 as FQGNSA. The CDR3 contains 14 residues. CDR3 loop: CASRLRNDWRPQHF. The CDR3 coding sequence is TGTGCCAGCAGACTAAGGAACGACTGGCGTCCCCAGCATTTT.

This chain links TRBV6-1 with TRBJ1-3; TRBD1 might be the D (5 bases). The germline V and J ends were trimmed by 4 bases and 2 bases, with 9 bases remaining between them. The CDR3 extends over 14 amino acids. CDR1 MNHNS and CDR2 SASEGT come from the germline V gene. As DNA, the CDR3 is TGTGCCAGCAGTGGTCACAGGCCTGGAAACACCATATATTTT. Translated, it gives CASSGHRPGNTIYF.

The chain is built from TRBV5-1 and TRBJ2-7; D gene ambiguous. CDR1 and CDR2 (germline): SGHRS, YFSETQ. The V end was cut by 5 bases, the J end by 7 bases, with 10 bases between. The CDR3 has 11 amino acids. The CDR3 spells CASSQRREQYF. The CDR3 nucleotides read TGCGCCAGCAGTCAGAGAAGGGAGCAGTACTTC.

CDR3 sequence (DNA): TGTGCCAGCAGCCCGACAGGGGGCGAGGTATACGAGCAGTACTTC. Protein: CASSPTGGEVYEQYF. The chain combines TRBV7-9 with TRBJ2-7; TRBD1 matches at 10 bases. This CDR3 has 15 amino acids. Trimming cost V 5 bases and J 4 bases; bases outside gene matches: 8. CDR1 is SEHNR, CDR2 FQNEAQ, per germline (reference sequence).

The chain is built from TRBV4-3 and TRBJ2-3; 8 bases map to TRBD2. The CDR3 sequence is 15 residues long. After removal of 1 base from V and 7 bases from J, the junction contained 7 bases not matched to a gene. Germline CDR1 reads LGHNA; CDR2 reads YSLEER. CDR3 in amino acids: CASSQVGGRPNTQYF. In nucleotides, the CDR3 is TGCGCCAGCAGCCAAGTCGGCGGGAGGCCAAATACGCAGTATTTT.

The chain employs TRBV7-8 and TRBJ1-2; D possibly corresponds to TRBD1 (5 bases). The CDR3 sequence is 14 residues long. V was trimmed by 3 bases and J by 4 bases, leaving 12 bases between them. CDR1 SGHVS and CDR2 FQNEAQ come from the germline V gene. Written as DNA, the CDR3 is TGTGCCAGCAGCTTTTCCGGGACCTCCTATGGCTACACCTTC. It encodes CASSFSGTSYGYTF.

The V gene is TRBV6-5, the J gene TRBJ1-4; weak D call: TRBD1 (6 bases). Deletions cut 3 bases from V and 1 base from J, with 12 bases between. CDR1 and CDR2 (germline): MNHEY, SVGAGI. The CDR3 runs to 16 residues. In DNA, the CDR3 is TGTGCCAGCAGTTATAAGGGGGGAGGAACTAATGAAAAACTGTTTTTT. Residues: CASSYKGGGTNEKLFF.

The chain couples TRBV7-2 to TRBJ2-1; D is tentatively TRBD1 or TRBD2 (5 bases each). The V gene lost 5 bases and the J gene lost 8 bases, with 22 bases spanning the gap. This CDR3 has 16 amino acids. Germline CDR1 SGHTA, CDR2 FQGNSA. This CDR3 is CASSPPGRGRADEQFF. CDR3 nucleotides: TGTGCCAGCAGCCCTCCGGGAAGGGGAAGGGCCGATGAGCAGTTCTTC.

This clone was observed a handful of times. CDR3 sequence reads: CASSLGRGSSGYTF. In DNA, the CDR3 is TGTGCCAGCAGCTTGGGCAGGGGTAGCAGTGGCTACACCTTC. The V call is TRBV5-4, the J call TRBJ1-2, with D possibly TRBD1 on 6 matching bases. Trimming took off 0 bases at V and 7 bases at J, with 13 bases between the two ends. Germline values: CDR1 SGHNT, CDR2 YYREEE (reference sequence). This CDR3 is 14 amino acids long.

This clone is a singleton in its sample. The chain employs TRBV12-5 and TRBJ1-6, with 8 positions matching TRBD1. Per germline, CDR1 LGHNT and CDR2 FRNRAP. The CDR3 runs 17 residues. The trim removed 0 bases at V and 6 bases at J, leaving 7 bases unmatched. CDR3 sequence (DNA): TGTGCTAGTGGTTTGGTAAAGCCAGACAGGGGTAATTCACCCCTCCACTTT. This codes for CASGLVKPDRGNSPLHF.

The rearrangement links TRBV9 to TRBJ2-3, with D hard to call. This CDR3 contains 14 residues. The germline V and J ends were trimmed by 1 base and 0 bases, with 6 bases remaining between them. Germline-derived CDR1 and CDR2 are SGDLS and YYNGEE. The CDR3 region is CASSVQHSTDTQYF. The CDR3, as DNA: TGTGCCAGCAGCGTACAACATAGCACAGATACGCAGTATTTT.